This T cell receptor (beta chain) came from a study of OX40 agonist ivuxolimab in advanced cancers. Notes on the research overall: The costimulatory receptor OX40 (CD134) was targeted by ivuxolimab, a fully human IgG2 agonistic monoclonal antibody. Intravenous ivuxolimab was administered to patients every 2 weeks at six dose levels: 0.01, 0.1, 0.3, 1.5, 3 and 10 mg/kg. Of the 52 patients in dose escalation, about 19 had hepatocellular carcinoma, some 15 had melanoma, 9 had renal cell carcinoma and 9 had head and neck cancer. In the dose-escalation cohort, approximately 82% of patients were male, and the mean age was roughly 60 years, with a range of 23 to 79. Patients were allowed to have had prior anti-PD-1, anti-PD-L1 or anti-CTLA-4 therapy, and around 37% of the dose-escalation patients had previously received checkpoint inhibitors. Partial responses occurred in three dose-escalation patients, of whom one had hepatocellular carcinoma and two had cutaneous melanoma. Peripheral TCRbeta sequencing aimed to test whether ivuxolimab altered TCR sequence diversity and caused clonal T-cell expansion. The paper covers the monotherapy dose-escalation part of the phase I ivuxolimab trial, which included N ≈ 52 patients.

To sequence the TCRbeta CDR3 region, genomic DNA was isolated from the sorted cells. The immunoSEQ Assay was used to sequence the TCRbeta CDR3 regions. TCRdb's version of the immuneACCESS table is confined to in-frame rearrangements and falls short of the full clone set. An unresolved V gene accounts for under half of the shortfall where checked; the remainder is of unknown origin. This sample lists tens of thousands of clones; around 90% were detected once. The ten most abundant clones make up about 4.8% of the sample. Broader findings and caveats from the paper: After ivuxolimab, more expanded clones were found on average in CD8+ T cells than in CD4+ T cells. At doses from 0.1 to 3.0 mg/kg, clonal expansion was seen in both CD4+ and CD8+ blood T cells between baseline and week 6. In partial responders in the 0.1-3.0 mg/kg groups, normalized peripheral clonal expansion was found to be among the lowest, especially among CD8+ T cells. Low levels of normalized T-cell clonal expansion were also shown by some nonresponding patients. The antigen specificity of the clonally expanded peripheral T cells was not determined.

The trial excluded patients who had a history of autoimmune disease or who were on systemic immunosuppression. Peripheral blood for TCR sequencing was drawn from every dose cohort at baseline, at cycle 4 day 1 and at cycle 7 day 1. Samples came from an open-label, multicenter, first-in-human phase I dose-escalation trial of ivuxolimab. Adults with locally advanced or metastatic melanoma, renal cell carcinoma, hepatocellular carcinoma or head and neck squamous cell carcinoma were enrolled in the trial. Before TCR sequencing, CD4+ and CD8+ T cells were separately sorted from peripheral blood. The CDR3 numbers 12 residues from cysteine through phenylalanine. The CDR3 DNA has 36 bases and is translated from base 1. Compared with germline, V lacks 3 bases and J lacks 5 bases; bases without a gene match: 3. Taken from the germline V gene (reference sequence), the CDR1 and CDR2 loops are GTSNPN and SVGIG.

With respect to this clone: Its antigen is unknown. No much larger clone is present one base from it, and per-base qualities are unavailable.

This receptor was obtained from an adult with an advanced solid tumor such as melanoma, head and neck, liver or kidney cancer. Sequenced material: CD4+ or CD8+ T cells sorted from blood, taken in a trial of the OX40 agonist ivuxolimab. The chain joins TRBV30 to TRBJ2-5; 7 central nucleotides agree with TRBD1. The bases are TGTGCCTGGAGGACAGGGAGCGAGACCCAGTACTTC. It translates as CAWRTGSETQYF.